Presented here are 16 T cell receptor beta chains from one specimen sequenced in a study of cytomegalovirus exposure and HLA in healthy donors. PCR was performed using 60 Vbeta and 13 Jbeta primers. Produced via immunoSEQ multiplex PCR; TCRdb's table is partial and in-frame only. The sample lists roughly 170,000 clones, less than 80% seen once, with less than 1% in the top ten. The sequenced sample consisted of PBMCs. These receptors all stem from a female donor in good health and CMV-seronegative.

The chain is built from TRBV14 and TRBJ2-1; 7 nucleotides agree with TRBD1. Germline CDR1 reads SGHDN; CDR2 reads FVKESK. V was pared by 4 bases and J by 13 bases, with 7 bases of the junction left unmatched. This CDR3 spans 12 amino acids. The CDR3 sequence: CASSRDRDGQFF. The CDR3 DNA reads as TGTGCCAGCAGCCGCGACAGGGACGGTCAGTTCTTC.

This rearrangement joins TRBV6-4 to TRBJ2-1; 9 positions agree with TRBD2. This CDR3 has 13 amino acids. Germline V gene lookup returns CDR1 MRHNA and CDR2 SNTAGT. Trimming removed 3 bases from V and 10 bases from J; junction bases left unmatched: 4. The CDR3 DNA sequence: TGTGCCAGCAGTGAGCGGGGGGGATCGGAGCAGTTCTTC. Its translation: CASSERGGSEQFF.

The chain joins TRBV7-2 to TRBJ2-7; D is perhaps TRBD2 (7 bases). The CDR3 has 18 amino acids. Trimming stripped 5 bases from V and 5 bases from J, with 28 bases between. CDR1 and CDR2 (germline): SGHTA, FQGNSA. The CDR3 spells CASSTPGGAGRSGNEQYF. CDR3 DNA sequence: TGTGCCAGCAGCACACCCGGGGGCGCGGGGAGGAGCGGGAACGAGCAGTACTTC.

In this sample, this clone turned up once. The chain links TRBV6-5 to TRBJ1-1; D not resolved. Trimming removed 5 bases from V and 4 bases from J, with 17 bases in between. Germline V gene lookup returns CDR1 MNHEY and CDR2 SVGAGI. CDR3 length: 15 residues. The CDR3 nucleotides read TGTGCCAGCAGTCTTACCCTCGCGGCTACCACTGAAGCTTTCTTT. Translation gives CASSLTLAATTEAFF.

In nucleotides, the CDR3 is TGTGCCAGCAGCCACGGACTAGCGGACACAGATACGCAGTATTTT. This translates into CASSHGLADTDTQYF. The chain couples TRBV4-2 to TRBJ2-3; 10 nucleotides agree with TRBD2. Germline V gives CDR1 LGHNA, CDR2 YNFKEQ. Trimming cost V 3 bases and J 2 bases; bases outside gene matches: 2. The CDR3 is made up of 15 amino acids.

This clone was seen a few times. This chain links TRBV11-3 with TRBJ2-1, with D possibly matching TRBD1 (6 bases). The V gene's germline CDR1 is SGHNT and CDR2 YENEEA. The length of the CDR3 is 12 residues. V was pared by 5 bases and J by 9 bases, with 11 bases between. The CDR3 loop is CASSTRGSEQFF. The CDR3 coding sequence is TGTGCCAGCAGCACCAGGGGTAGTGAGCAGTTCTTC.

The V call is TRBV5-6, the J call TRBJ1-6; D is possibly TRBD1 (5 bases). The V end lost 4 bases, the J end lost 15 bases, and 14 bases lay between the germline ends. The CDR3 sequence is 12 residues long. Germline values: CDR1 SGHDT, CDR2 YYEEEE. CDR3: CASSVAGGGLHF. For the CDR3, the DNA is TGTGCCAGCAGCGTTGCGGGGGGGGGCCTCCACTTT.

V usage is TRBV21-1 and J usage is TRBJ1-5; the table calls TRBD1, which could not be checked here. TRBV21-1 is a pseudogene locus. The CDR3 contains 16 residues. CDR3 nucleotide sequence: TGTGCCAGCAGCAAAGAGGAAGGGGGTAACAATCAGCCCCAGCATTTT. Translated: CASSKEEGGNNQPQHF.

This chain uses TRBV6-7 with TRBJ1-3; TRBD1 matches at 7 bases. TRBV6-7 is known as an ORF, though its function is uncertain. Losses at the gene ends were 6 bases for V and 0 bases for J; bases not matched to a gene: 2. The CDR3 spans 14 residues. The CDR3 region has the DNA TGTGCCAGCAGGCGGGACAGCTCTGGAAACACCATATATTTT. It codes for CASRRDSSGNTIYF.

This sequence joins TRBV4-2 and TRBJ1-2, with D perhaps TRBD1 (6 bases). V shed 4 bases and J shed 1 base, with 13 bases lying between them. CDR1 and CDR2 from the germline V gene are LGHNA and YNFKEQ. The CDR3 runs to 15 residues. Written as DNA, the CDR3 is TGTGCCAGCAGCCCTTCGGGACAAGGTAACTATGGCTACACCTTC. It is translated as CASSPSGQGNYGYTF.

V gene TRBV6-6 combines with J gene TRBJ2-5; the match to TRBD1 covers 8 bases. Germline CDR1 reads MNHNY; CDR2 reads SVGAGI (reference sequence). Germline trimming cut 7 bases from V and 4 bases from J; bases unmatched to any gene: 14. The CDR3 is 16 residues long. In DNA form, the CDR3 reads TGTGCCAGCACCCTACGGCGGGTCAGGGGGCGAGAGACCCAGTACTTC. Translated: CASTLRRVRGRETQYF.

V gene TRBV27 combines with J gene TRBJ2-3; 10 positions match TRBD1. Germline CDR1 is MNHEY and CDR2 is SMNVEV (reference sequence). This CDR3 region has 14 residues. V shed 5 bases, J shed 6 bases, and the junction held 5 bases outside the gene matches. The CDR3 region has the DNA TGTGCCAGCAGTACCCGGACAGGGGGGGATACGCAGTATTTT. This sequence encodes CASSTRTGGDTQYF.

The J gene is TRBJ2-2, the V gene TRBV7-3; TRBD1 matches 11 bases. The CDR3 sequence is 15 residues long. The trim removed 4 bases at V and 9 bases at J, leaving 7 bases unmatched. CDR1 is SGHTA and CDR2 is FQGTGA in the germline V gene. CDR3 loop: CASSSGTGGKRELFF. CDR3 coding DNA: TGTGCCAGCAGCTCCGGGACAGGGGGAAAGAGGGAGCTGTTTTTT.

This chain joins TRBV28 and TRBJ2-5; 8 nucleotides match TRBD2. Germline V gives CDR1 MDHEN, CDR2 SYDVKM. This CDR3 has 17 amino acids. V lost 5 bases to trimming and J lost 3 bases; unmatched junction nucleotides: 14. The CDR3 sequence: CASSLPGSGSVKETQYF. DNA of the CDR3: TGTGCCAGCAGTCTCCCGGGGAGCGGGAGTGTAAAAGAGACCCAGTACTTC.

With regard to this clone: At one end, the junction sequence differs from germline, possibly due to a read error. V gene TRBV11-2 combines with J gene TRBJ2-7, with a possible D match to TRBD1 (6 bases). The CDR3 consists of 15 residues. The germline CDR1 and CDR2 sequences are SGHAT and FQNNGV. Here the CDR3 reads CASSLDRQMAPEQYF. The CDR3, as DNA: TGTGCCAGCAGCCTAGACAGGCAGATGGCGCCCGAGCAGTACTTC.

In its sample, this clone was seen once. The chain's CDR3 is CASSMGLAFEQYF. The CDR3 DNA is TGTGCCAGTAGTATGGGACTAGCCTTCGAGCAGTACTTC. This sequence joins TRBV19 and TRBJ2-7; 9 bases align to TRBD2. Germline CDR1 LNHDA, CDR2 SQIVND (reference sequence). The CDR3 is made up of 13 amino acids. Trimming cost V 3 bases and J 6 bases; bases outside gene matches: 3.